The 10 T cell receptor beta chains in this list originate from one sample, sequenced in a study of regulatory T cells in long-lasting Graves disease. Time point given: persistent/refractory GD, antithyroid drugs over 5 years with positive TRAb. Extracted PBMC RNA gave rise to the TCR library. The TCR beta library used iRepertoire HTBI primers with Arm-PCR amplification of CDR3. One entry per CDR3 protein, called by TCRdb with MiXCR from the multiplex PCR reads. The table has 300,000 or so distinct CDR3 sequences, roughly 21% seen once. This material consisted of peripheral blood mononuclear cells (PBMCs), taken when the disease was refractory, from a patient treated with antithyroid drugs. These receptors were collected from a female donor with Graves disease.

The rearrangement links TRBV5-1 to TRBJ2-5, with TRBD2 matching over 8 bases. The CDR3 runs 15 residues. After removal of 2 bases from V and 2 bases from J, the junction contained 5 bases not matched to a gene. Germline CDR1 and CDR2: SGHRS and YFSETQ. The CDR3 spells CASSFGGVVQETQYF. DNA of the CDR3: TGCGCCAGCAGCTTCGGGGGGGTCGTGCAAGAGACCCAGTACTTC.

On this clonotype: A much larger clone lies a single base off, so this may be a read error. The chain uses TRBV5-6 and TRBJ2-4; D tentatively fits TRBD1 or TRBD2 (5 bases each). This CDR3 has 15 amino acids. CDR1 SGHDT and CDR2 YYEEEE come from the germline V gene. The CDR3 loop is CAGSLGRLAKNIQYF. The CDR3, as DNA: TGTGCCGGCAGCTTGGGACGGCTAGCCAAAAACATTCAGTACTTC.

This clonotype was found once. The chain has TRBV12-3 or TRBV12-4 and TRBJ2-6; unclear D gene. The CDR3 has 15 residues. Trimming stripped 2 bases from V and 2 bases from J, with 7 bases between. In DNA form, the CDR3 reads TGTGCCAGCAGTTTATCCCAGGCTGGGGCCAACGTCCTGACTTTC. The encoded protein is CASSLSQAGANVLTF.

This chain links TRBV7-6 with TRBJ2-5, with D perhaps TRBD1 or TRBD2 (5 bases each). Trimming pared 5 bases from V and 2 bases from J, leaving 9 bases between. There are 13 residues in the CDR3. Germline CDR1 SGHVS, CDR2 FNYEAQ. For the CDR3, the DNA is TGTGCCAGCAGCCGGGACGATCAAGAGACCCAGTACTTC. Translation gives CASSRDDQETQYF.

The V call is TRBV20-1, the J call TRBJ2-5; tentative D call: TRBD1 (6 bases). V lost 6 bases, J lost 7 bases, and 21 bases lay in between. The CDR3 contains 14 residues. CDR1 DFQATT and CDR2 SNEGSKA come from the germline V gene (reference sequence). The CDR3 DNA sequence: TGCAGTGCCACGGGAACAGGGCCTCGGGGGACCCAGTACTTC. Protein: CSATGTGPRGTQYF.

The chain recombines TRBV9 with TRBJ2-7; D gene unclear. Germline assignment: CDR1 SGDLS and CDR2 YYNGEE. V lost 0 bases and J 3 bases, leaving 7 bases between the germline ends. CDR3 size: 13 residues. The CDR3 protein is CASSVGPVYEQYF. DNA for the CDR3: TGTGCCAGCAGCGTAGGGCCAGTCTACGAGCAGTACTTC.

This clonotype has ten or more counts. J is TRBJ1-6 and V is TRBV28; TRBD1 is a possible D gene (5 bases). Trimming pared 3 bases from V and 9 bases from J, leaving 12 bases between. The CDR3 is 14 residues long. Germline CDR1 reads MDHEN; CDR2 reads SYDVKM. The CDR3 nucleotides are TGTGCCAGCAGTTTCGCCGCCGGGGGTTCACCCCTCCACTTT. It is translated as CASSFAAGGSPLHF. Full variable domain (outside the CDR3, taken from reference TRBV28 and TRBJ1-6): DVKVTQSSRYLVKRTGEKVFLECVQDMDHENMFWYRQDPGLGLRLIYFSYDVKMKEKGDIPEGYSVSREKKERFSLILESASTNQTSMYLCASSFAAGGSPLHFGNGTRLTVT.

This clonotype occurred many times. The rearrangement joins TRBV5-1 to TRBJ1-2; D is perhaps TRBD1 (5 bases). The CDR3 consists of 14 residues. Trimming took off 4 bases at V and 5 bases at J, with 15 bases between the two ends. Germline V gives CDR1 SGHRS, CDR2 YFSETQ. CDR3 nucleotides: TGCGCCAGCAGCCAGGGAACCATACAATATGGCTACACCTTC. Protein sequence: CASSQGTIQYGYTF. Supplemented by reference TRBV5-1 and TRBJ1-2, the full variable domain reads KAGVTQTPRYLIKTRGQQVTLSCSPISGHRSVSWYQQTPGQGLQFLFEYFSETQRNKGNFPGRFSGRQFSNSRSEMNVSTLELGDSALYLCASSQGTIQYGYTFGSGTRLTVV.

J is TRBJ2-1 and V is TRBV11-2, with 9 bases aligning to TRBD2. Looked up from germline, CDR1 is SGHAT and CDR2 is FQNNGV. This CDR3 spans 16 amino acids. Losses at the gene ends were 5 bases for V and 7 bases for J; bases not matched to a gene: 12. The CDR3 is CASSNRVSREGNEQFF. Here the CDR3 DNA reads TGTGCCAGCAGCAATCGGGTCTCGCGGGAGGGGAATGAGCAGTTCTTC.

The table lists this clonotype with many counts. The V call is TRBV13, the J call TRBJ2-7, with D tentatively TRBD1 or TRBD2 (6 bases each). V lost 6 bases, J lost 0 bases, and 12 bases lay in between. The germline V gene encodes CDR1 PRHDT and CDR2 FYEKMQ (reference sequence). CDR3 size: 14 residues. CDR3 nucleotide sequence: TGTGCCAGCAGACGAGGGGGGAGCTCCTACGAGCAGTACTTC. Translation gives CASRRGGSSYEQYF.